This T cell receptor (beta chain) came from a study of radiation and T cells in renal cell carcinoma. General observations from the study: Top tumor clonotypes rose in blood 2 weeks post-radiation, then contracted.

The time point was: blood 2 weeks post-SBRT. The sample's treatment: 15 Gy SBRT to primary tumor, nephrectomy 4 weeks later. After SBRT, blood was collected at 2 and 4 weeks, plus baseline. A few counts support this clone. Its antigen remains unidentified. V lost 6 bases, J lost 1 base, and 18 bases lay in between. This CDR3 contains 16 residues. In germline, CDR1 is LNHDA, CDR2 SQIVND (reference sequence). Only in-frame clones appear in the TCRdb table, and some are missing; sequencing was by immunoSEQ multiplex PCR. The top ten hold more than 20% of the sample, which has 70,000 to 90,000 clones, about 86% seen once.

The gene calls are TRBV19 and TRBJ1-1; D is possibly TRBD1 (5 bases). The sequences come from blood, collected from a patient whose treatment included radiotherapy and nephrectomy. The source is a woman in her fifties or sixties with renal cell carcinoma. The CDR3 is CASSSRAGGENTEAFF. The CDR3 nucleotides are TGTGCCAGTAGCTCACGCGCGGGGGGAGAGAACACTGAAGCTTTCTTT.